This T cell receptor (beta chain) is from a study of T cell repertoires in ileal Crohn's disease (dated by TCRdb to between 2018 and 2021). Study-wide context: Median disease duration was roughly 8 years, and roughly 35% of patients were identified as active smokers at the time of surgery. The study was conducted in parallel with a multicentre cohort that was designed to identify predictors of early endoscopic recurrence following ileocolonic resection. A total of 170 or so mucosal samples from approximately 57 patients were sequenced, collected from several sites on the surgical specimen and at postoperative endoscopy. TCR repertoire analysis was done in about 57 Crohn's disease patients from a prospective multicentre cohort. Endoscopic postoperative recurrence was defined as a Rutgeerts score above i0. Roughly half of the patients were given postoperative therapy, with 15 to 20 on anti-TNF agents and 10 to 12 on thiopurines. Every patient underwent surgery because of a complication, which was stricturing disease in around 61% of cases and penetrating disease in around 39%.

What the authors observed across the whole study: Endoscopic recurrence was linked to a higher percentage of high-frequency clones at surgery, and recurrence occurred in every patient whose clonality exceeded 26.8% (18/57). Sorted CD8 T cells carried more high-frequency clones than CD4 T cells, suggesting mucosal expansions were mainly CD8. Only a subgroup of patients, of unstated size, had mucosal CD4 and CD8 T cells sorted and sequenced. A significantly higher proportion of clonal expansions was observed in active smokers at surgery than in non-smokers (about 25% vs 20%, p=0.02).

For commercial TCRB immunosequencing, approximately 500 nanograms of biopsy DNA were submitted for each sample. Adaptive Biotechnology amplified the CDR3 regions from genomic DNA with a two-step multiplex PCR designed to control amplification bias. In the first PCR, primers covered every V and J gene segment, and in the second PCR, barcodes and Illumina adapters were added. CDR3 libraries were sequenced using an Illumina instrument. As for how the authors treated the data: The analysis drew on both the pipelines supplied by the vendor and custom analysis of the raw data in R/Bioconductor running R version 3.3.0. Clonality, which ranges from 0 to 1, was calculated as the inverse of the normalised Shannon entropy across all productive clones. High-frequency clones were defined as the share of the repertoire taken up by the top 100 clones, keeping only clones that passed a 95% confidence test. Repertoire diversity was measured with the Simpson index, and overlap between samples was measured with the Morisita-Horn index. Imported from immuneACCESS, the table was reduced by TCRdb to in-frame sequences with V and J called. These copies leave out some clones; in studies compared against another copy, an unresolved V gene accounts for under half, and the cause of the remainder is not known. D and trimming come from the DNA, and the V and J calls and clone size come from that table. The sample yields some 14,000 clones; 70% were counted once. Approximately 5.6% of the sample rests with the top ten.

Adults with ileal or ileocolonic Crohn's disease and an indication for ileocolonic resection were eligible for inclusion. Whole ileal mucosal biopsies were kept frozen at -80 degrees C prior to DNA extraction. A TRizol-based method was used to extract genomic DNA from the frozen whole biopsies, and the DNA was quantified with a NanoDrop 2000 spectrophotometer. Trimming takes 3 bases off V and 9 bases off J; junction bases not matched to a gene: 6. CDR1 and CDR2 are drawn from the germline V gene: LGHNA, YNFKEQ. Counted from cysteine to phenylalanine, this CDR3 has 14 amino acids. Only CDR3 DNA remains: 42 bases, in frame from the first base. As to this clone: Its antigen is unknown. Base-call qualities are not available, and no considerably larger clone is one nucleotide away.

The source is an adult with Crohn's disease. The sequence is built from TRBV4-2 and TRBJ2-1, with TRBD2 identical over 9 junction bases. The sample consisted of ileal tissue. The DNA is TGTGCCAGCAGCCAGCGGACTAGCGACGGTGAGCAGTTCTTC. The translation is CASSQRTSDGEQFF.